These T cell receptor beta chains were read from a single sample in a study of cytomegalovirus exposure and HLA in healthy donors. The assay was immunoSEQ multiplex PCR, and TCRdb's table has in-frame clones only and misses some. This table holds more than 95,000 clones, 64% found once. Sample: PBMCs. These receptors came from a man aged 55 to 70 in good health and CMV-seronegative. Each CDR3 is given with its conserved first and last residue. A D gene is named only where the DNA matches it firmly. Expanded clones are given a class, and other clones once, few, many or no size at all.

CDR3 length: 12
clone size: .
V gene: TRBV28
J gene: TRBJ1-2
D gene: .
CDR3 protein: CASTGTFYGYTF
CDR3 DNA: TGTGCCAGCACCGGGACTTTCTATGGCTACACCTTC

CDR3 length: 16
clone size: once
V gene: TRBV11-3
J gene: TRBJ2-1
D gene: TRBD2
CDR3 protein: CASSRHSGGASNEQFF
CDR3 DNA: TGTGCCAGCAGCCGCCATAGCGGGGGGGCGTCCAATGAGCAGTTCTTC

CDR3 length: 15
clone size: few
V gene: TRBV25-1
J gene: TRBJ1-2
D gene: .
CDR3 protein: CASSEGADLRYGYTF
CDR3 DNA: TGTGCCAGCAGTGAGGGGGCCGACCTCCGCTATGGCTACACCTTC

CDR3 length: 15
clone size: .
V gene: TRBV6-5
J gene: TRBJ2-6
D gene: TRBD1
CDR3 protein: CASNTGGSGANVLTF
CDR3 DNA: TGTGCCAGCAATACAGGGGGCTCTGGGGCCAACGTCCTGACTTTC

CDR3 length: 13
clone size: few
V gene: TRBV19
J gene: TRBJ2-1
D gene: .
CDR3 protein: CASTGSSYNEQFF
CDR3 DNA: TGTGCCAGCACAGGGAGCTCCTACAATGAGCAGTTCTTC

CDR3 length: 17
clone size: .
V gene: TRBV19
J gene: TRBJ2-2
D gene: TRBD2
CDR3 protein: CASSIPAGGPNTGELFF
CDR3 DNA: TGTGCCAGTAGTATCCCCGCGGGGGGGCCGAACACCGGGGAGCTGTTTTTT

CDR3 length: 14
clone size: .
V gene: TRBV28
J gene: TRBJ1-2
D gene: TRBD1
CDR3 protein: CASSGTGGNYGYTF
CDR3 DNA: TGTGCCAGCAGCGGGACAGGGGGCAACTATGGCTACACCTTC

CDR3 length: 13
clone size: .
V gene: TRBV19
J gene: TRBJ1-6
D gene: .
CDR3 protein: CASRNPPDSPLHF
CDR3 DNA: TGTGCCAGTAGGAACCCGCCGGATTCACCCCTCCACTTT

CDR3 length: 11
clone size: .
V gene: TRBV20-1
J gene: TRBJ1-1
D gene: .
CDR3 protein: CSAGGNTEAFF
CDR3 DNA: TGCAGTGCCGGTGGGAACACTGAAGCTTTCTTT

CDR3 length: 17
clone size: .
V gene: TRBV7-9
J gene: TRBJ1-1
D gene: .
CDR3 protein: CASSPPPSAGRGLRAFF
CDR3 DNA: TGTGCCAGCAGCCCTCCTCCTTCTGCTGGGCGGGGGCTTCGAGCTTTCTTT

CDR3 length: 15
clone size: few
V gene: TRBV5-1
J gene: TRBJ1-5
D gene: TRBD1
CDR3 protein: CASSPGQVDNQPQHF
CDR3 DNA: TGCGCCAGCAGCCCGGGACAGGTTGACAATCAGCCCCAGCATTTT

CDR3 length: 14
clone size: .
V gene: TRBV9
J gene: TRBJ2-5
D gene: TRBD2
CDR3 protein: CASSPRGGRETQYF
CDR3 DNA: TGTGCCAGCAGCCCGCGGGGGGGCCGCGAGACCCAGTACTTC

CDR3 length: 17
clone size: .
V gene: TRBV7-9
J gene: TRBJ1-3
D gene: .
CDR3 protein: CASSLADARGPGNTIYF
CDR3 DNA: TGTGCCAGCAGCTTAGCCGATGCCAGGGGTCCTGGAAACACCATATATTTT

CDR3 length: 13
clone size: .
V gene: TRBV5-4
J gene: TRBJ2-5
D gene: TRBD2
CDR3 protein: CASSPGTRETQYF
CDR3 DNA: TGTGCCAGCAGCCCGGGGACTAGAGAGACCCAGTACTTC

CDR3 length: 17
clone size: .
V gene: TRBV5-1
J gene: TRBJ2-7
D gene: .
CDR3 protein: CASSPSQVRGFLYEQYF
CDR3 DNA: TGCGCCAGCTCGCCCAGCCAGGTGAGGGGGTTCCTCTACGAGCAGTACTTC

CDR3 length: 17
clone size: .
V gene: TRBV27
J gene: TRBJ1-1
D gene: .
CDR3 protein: CASSSLGTANGNTEAFF
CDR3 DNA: TGTGCCAGCAGTTCTCTAGGAACGGCCAACGGGAACACTGAAGCTTTCTTT

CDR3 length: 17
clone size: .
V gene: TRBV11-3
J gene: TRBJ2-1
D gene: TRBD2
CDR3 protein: CASSLVGLAGGYNEQFF
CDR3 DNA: TGTGCCAGCAGCTTAGTGGGACTAGCGGGAGGTTACAATGAGCAGTTCTTC

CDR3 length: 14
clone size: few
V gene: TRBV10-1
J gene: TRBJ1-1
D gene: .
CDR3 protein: CASSEAGLMTEAFF
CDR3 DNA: TGCGCCAGCAGTGAGGCAGGGTTGATGACTGAAGCTTTCTTT

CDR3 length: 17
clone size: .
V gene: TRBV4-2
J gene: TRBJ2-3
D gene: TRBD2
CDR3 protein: CASSQDGGGSMADTQYF
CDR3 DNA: TGTGCCAGCAGCCAAGATGGTGGCGGGAGCATGGCAGATACGCAGTATTTT

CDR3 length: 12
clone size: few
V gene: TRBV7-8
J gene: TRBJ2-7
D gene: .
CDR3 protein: CASSLAKGDGYF
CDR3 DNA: TGTGCCAGCAGCTTAGCAAAGGGGGACGGGTACTTC

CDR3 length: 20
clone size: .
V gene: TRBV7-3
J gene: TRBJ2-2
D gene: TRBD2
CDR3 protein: CASSLKGLTPGLAGRLELFF
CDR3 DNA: TGTGCCAGCAGCTTAAAGGGCCTGACCCCGGGACTAGCGGGTAGATTGGAGCTGTTTTTT

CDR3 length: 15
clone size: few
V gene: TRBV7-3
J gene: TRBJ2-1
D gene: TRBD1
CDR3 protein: CASSWDRGRENEQFF
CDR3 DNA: TGTGCCAGCAGCTGGGACAGGGGGCGCGAAAATGAGCAGTTCTTC

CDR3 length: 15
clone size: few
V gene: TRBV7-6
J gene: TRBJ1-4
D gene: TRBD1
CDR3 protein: CASSPSGQPNEKLFF
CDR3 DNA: TGTGCCAGCAGCCCCTCGGGACAGCCTAATGAAAAACTGTTTTTT

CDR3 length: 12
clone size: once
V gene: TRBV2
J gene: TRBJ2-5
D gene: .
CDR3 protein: CASQGTGETQYF
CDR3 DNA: TGTGCCAGCCAGGGGACCGGAGAGACCCAGTACTTC

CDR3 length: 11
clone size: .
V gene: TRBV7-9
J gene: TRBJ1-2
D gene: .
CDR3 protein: CAGGGSYGYTF
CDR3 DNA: TGTGCCGGGGGGGGATCCTATGGCTACACCTTC

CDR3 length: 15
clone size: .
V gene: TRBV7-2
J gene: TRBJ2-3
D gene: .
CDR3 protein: CASSLVPLSTDTQYF
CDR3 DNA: TGTGCCAGCAGCTTAGTTCCCCTAAGCACAGATACGCAGTATTTT

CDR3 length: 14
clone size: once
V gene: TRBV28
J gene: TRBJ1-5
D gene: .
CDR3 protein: CASSTGMINQPQHF
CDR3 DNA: TGTGCCAGCAGTACAGGGATGATCAATCAGCCCCAGCATTTT